These 23 T cell receptor beta chains were all obtained from the same sample, sequenced in a study of response to subunit inactivated influenza vaccine. MiXCR, applied by TCRdb to the RT-PCR reads, yields one record per CDR3 protein. The sample consists of about 160,000 distinct CDR3 sequences, approximately 12% of them appearing once. Sequenced here: CD8+ T cells sorted from PBMCs, sampled roughly 24 months after vaccination. The source is a man aged 50-75 years who received an inactivated influenza vaccine.

Turning to this clonotype: Likely a read error: the CDR3 ends without its conserved phenylalanine or tryptophan. The chain joins TRBV2 to TRBJ2-1; maybe TRBD2 (5 bases). There are 14 residues in the CDR3. Germline values: CDR1 SNHLY, CDR2 FYNNEI. V was pared by 7 bases and J by 0 bases, with 10 bases between. This chain's CDR3 is CASMSGSSYNEQFS. CDR3 nucleotide sequence: TGTGCCAGCATGAGCGGAAGCTCCTACAATGAGCAGTTCTCC.

V usage is TRBV27 and J usage is TRBJ2-1; possibly TRBD1 for D (5 bases). Germline CDR1 and CDR2: MNHEY and SMNVEV (reference sequence). CDR3 length equals 16 residues. Trimming stripped 0 bases from V and 0 bases from J, with 9 bases between. The CDR3 sequence: CASSLSRVLSYNEQFF. The CDR3 bases are TGTGCCAGCAGTTTATCCAGGGTCCTCTCCTACAATGAGCAGTTCTTC.

Only a few counts were recorded for this clonotype. The CDR3 nucleotides read TGTGCCATCAGTGAGTTGTGGACAGCGCCTTCTGGGGCCAACGTCCTGACTTTC. This sequence encodes CAISELWTAPSGANVLTF. The chain combines TRBV10-3 with TRBJ2-6; tentative D call: TRBD1 (6 bases). From germline, CDR1 is ENHRY and CDR2 SYGVKD. CDR3 size: 18 residues. Trimming shortened V by 1 base and J by 1 base, and 14 bases separated the two germline ends.

This clonotype was seen at least ten times. The chain joins TRBV19 to TRBJ1-5, with a possible D match to TRBD1 (5 bases). The CDR3 loop spans 15 amino acids. The germline gives CDR1 LNHDA, CDR2 SQIVND (reference sequence). V was shortened by 3 bases and J by 0 bases, with 9 bases between the two germline ends. The CDR3: CASSMGGYSNQPQHF. The CDR3 bases are TGTGCCAGTAGTATGGGGGGATATAGCAATCAGCCCCAGCATTTT. Full variable domain (rest looked up from reference TRBV19 and TRBJ1-5): DGGITQSPKYLFRKEGQNVTLSCEQNLNHDAMYWYRQDPGQGLRLIYYSQIVNDFQKGDIAEGYSVSREKKESFPLTVTSAQKNPTAFYLCASSMGGYSNQPQHFGDGTRLSIL.

In its sample, this clonotype was seen many times. This chain links TRBV2 with TRBJ2-1, with a possible D match to TRBD1 (6 bases). In germline, CDR1 is SNHLY, CDR2 FYNNEI. The CDR3 runs to 15 residues. V lost 6 bases and J lost 3, with 15 bases in between. In nucleotides, the CDR3 is TGTGCCAGCAGCAGGGGCCCTAACAGCTACAATGAGCAGTTCTTC. Its translation: CASSRGPNSYNEQFF.

The J gene is TRBJ2-1, the V gene TRBV11-1, with 9 nucleotides matching TRBD1. The CDR3 consists of 18 residues. V was pared by 4 bases and J by 2 bases, with 12 bases of the junction left unmatched. Germline V gives CDR1 SGHAT, CDR2 FQDESV (reference sequence). CDR3 bases: TGTGCCAGCAGCTCCAACTGGGGACAGGGAACCCCCTACAATGAGCAGTTCTTC. Amino acid sequence: CASSSNWGQGTPYNEQFF.

The V gene is TRBV20-1, the J gene TRBJ1-5, with D possibly being TRBD1 (5 bases). Germline-derived CDR1 and CDR2 are DFQATT and SNEGSKA (reference sequence). V was trimmed by 5 bases and J by 3 bases, leaving 11 bases between them. The CDR3 runs to 13 residues. DNA for the CDR3: TGCAGTGCTGAGACAGTCCCCAATCAGCCCCAGCATTTT. It specifies CSAETVPNQPQHF.

This clonotype was counted between two and nine times. This chain connects TRBV6-2 or TRBV6-3 to TRBJ2-1; 7 nucleotides agree with TRBD2. V lost 0 bases and J lost 0; bases outside the gene matches: 20. Germline assignment: CDR1 MNHEY and CDR2 SVGEGT. The length of the CDR3 is 22 residues. The CDR3 nucleotides are TGTGCCAGCAGTTACTCGAGAGGGTACAGCGGGACCGTCCCTAGCTCCTACAATGAGCAGTTCTTC. Its protein product is CASSYSRGYSGTVPSSYNEQFF.

The gene calls are TRBV29-1 and TRBJ1-5, with 8 bases that match TRBD1. Germline V gives CDR1 SQVTM, CDR2 ANQGSEA. Trimming cost V 6 bases and J 4 bases; bases outside gene matches: 8. The CDR3 consists of 14 residues. The chain's CDR3 is CSVAPGGGNQPQHF. The CDR3 coding sequence is TGCAGCGTGGCCCCAGGGGGCGGGAATCAGCCCCAGCATTTT.

This clonotype was picked up a small number of times. The chain joins TRBV12-1 to TRBJ2-3; TRBD2 was called by the table and not checked on the DNA. TRBV12-1 is reported as a pseudogene. The CDR3 is made up of 19 amino acids. CDR3 residues: CASSFPTSGVPRDTDTQYF. CDR3 nucleotides: TGTGCCAGCAGCTTTCCGACTAGCGGGGTCCCTCGGGACACAGATACGCAGTATTTT.

This clonotype came up a few times. V gene TRBV28 combines with J gene TRBJ2-5, with a tentative D call TRBD1 (5 bases). The germline CDR1 and CDR2 sequences are MDHEN and SYDVKM. The CDR3 has 16 amino acids. The germline V and J ends were trimmed by 2 bases and 1 base, with 14 bases remaining between them. The CDR3 DNA sequence: TGTGCCAGCAGTTTACCCCCACAGGATACCCAAGAGACCCAGTACTTC. Protein product: CASSLPPQDTQETQYF.

This clonotype was observed at least ten times. This chain links TRBV11-1 with TRBJ2-7; perhaps TRBD1 as D (6 bases). The length of the CDR3 is 13 residues. Between the trimmed V and J ends, which lost 5 bases and 1 base, there was a span of 9 bases. CDR1 is SGHAT, CDR2 FQDESV, per germline (reference sequence). CDR3 sequence (DNA): TGTGCCAGCAGCCTCAGGGGTTCCTACGAGCAGTACTTC. This sequence encodes CASSLRGSYEQYF. The complete variable domain, with remaining parts taken from reference TRBV11-1 and TRBJ2-7, reads EAEVAQSPRYKITEKSQAVAFWCDPISGHATLYWYRQILGQGPELLVQFQDESVVDDSQLPKDRFSAERLKGVDSTLKIQPAELGDSAMYLCASSLRGSYEQYFGPGTRLTVT.

The chain uses TRBV5-6 and TRBJ1-4, with 8 bases lining up with TRBD1. Per the germline V gene, CDR1 is SGHDT and CDR2 is YYEEEE. The CDR3 is 14 amino acids. The J segment lost 8 bases and the V segment lost 4 bases, leaving 7 bases of the junction unmatched. This chain's CDR3 is CASSMDRVREKLFF. The CDR3 coding sequence is TGTGCCAGCAGCATGGACAGGGTGAGGGAAAAACTGTTTTTT.

This clonotype has more than one count but fewer than ten. This chain links TRBV7-3 with TRBJ2-3; 8 nucleotides align to TRBD2. CDR1 is SGHTA, CDR2 FQGTGA, per germline. The CDR3 runs 13 residues. V shed 4 bases, J shed 6 bases, and the junction held 3 bases outside the gene matches. The chain's CDR3 is CASSSIAGDTQYF. CDR3 nucleotide sequence: TGTGCCAGCAGCTCGATAGCGGGGGATACGCAGTATTTT. Drawing the rest from reference TRBV7-3 and TRBJ2-3, the complete variable domain is GAGVSQTPSNKVTEKGKYVELRCDPISGHTALYWYRQSLGQGPEFLIYFQGTGAADDSGLPNDRFFAVRPEGSVSTLKIQRTERGDSAVYLCASSSIAGDTQYFGPGTRLTVL.

The chain uses TRBV28 and TRBJ2-7; a possible D gene is TRBD2 (6 bases). CDR3 length: 13 residues. V dropped 1 base and J dropped 6 bases, with 10 bases sitting between them. In germline, CDR1 is MDHEN, CDR2 SYDVKM. The CDR3 DNA is TGTGCCAGCAGTTTATCGAACGGGAGCGAGCAGTACTTC. As protein: CASSLSNGSEQYF.

The chain carries TRBV7-9 and TRBJ2-5; maybe TRBD2 (5 bases). The CDR3 spans 13 residues. Trimming left V 9 bases short and J 3 bases short, with 14 bases between. CDR1 and CDR2 from the germline V gene are SEHNR and FQNEAQ (reference sequence). For the CDR3, the DNA is TGTGCCAGTGAACCTTGGGGAGAAGAGACCCAGTACTTC. It specifies CASEPWGEETQYF.

The chain combines TRBV7-8 with TRBJ1-2; D not resolved. Trimming stripped 1 base from V and 5 bases from J, with 11 bases between. CDR1 SGHVS and CDR2 FQNEAQ come from the germline V gene. This CDR3 is 14 amino acids long. The CDR3 DNA is TGTGCCAGCAGCTTAGATTATTCGCCATATGGCTACACCTTC. Its protein is CASSLDYSPYGYTF.

The rearrangement uses TRBV7-9 and TRBJ2-3, with 8 bases matching TRBD1. This CDR3 has 16 residues. Germline assignment: CDR1 SEHNR and CDR2 FQNEAQ (reference sequence). Germline trimming cut 5 bases from V and 3 bases from J; bases unmatched to any gene: 10. DNA of the CDR3: TGTGCCAGCAGCCGTCCAGGGGGCGTTGGGACAGATACGCAGTATTTT. Translating it yields CASSRPGGVGTDTQYF.

V gene TRBV30 combines with J gene TRBJ2-5; 11 nucleotides match TRBD2. Germline V gives CDR1 GTSNPN, CDR2 SVGIG (reference sequence). Trimming took 0 bases from V and 4 from J; bases not matched to a gene: 4. There are 15 residues in the CDR3. In nucleotides, the CDR3 is TGTGCCTGGAGTGTCACTAGCGGGAGTGCAGAGACCCAGTACTTC. Protein: CAWSVTSGSAETQYF.

This clonotype showed up just a few times. This sequence joins TRBV20-1 and TRBJ2-7; no firm D call. V was shortened by 2 bases and J by 3 bases, with 11 bases between the two germline ends. This CDR3 is built from 13 residues. CDR1 and CDR2 (germline): DFQATT, SNEGSKA (reference sequence). The CDR3 nucleotides are TGCAGTGCTAGACTAGTGACAAACTACGAGCAGTACTTC. Protein: CSARLVTNYEQYF.

This chain joins TRBV10-3 and TRBJ2-1; 12 bases align to TRBD2. Per the germline V gene, CDR1 is ENHRY and CDR2 is SYGVKD. The CDR3 loop spans 17 amino acids. The junction had 15 bases not matched to a gene; V was cut back by 6 bases and J by 9 bases. The CDR3, as DNA: TGTGCCATCAGCCCCCGGACTAGCGGGATGGCCTCGGGTGAGCAGTTCTTC. This translates into CAISPRTSGMASGEQFF.

The table lists this clonotype with a few counts. This chain connects TRBV6-5 to TRBJ1-4, with D perhaps matching TRBD1 (5 bases). V was clipped by 1 base and J by 4 bases, with 7 bases between them. CDR1 MNHEY and CDR2 SVGAGI come from the germline V gene. The CDR3 totals 14 residues. Written as DNA, the CDR3 is TGTGCCAGCAGTTACTTCCAGGGTAATGAAAAACTGTTTTTT. Translated: CASSYFQGNEKLFF.

This clonotype was counted between two and nine times. The chain employs TRBV20-1 and TRBJ2-7; TRBD2 matches at 10 bases. The CDR3 extends over 17 amino acids. The ends lost 0 bases at V and 0 bases at J; junction bases unmatched: 8. CDR1 is DFQATT and CDR2 is SNEGSKA in the germline V gene (reference sequence). In DNA form, the CDR3 reads TGCAGTGCTAGAGACCTCACTAGCGGGACCAGCTCCTACGAGCAGTACTTC. Translated, it gives CSARDLTSGTSSYEQYF.